This T cell receptor beta chain comes out of a study of T cells after yellow fever vaccination. Notes on the study in general: Secondary responses were weaker yet peaked faster, day 5 versus 15.

This clonotype was detected only a few times. Its antigen is unknown. Template-switching 5'RACE yielded the TCR cDNA; a universal primer site and UMIs were added in the process. TCRdb reprocessed the 5' RACE reads via MiXCR and lists one record per CDR3 protein. The table shows approximately 300,000 distinct CDR3 sequences, with around 10% occurring only once. Sequenced material: CD4+ T cells sorted from PBMCs, taken 45 days after the yellow fever booster vaccination. The receptor comes from a man between 18 and 29 years old who received the YFV17D yellow fever vaccine.

CDR3 sequence reads: CASSTTSGGSGNNEQFF. DNA of the CDR3: TGTGCCAGCAGCACGACTAGCGGGGGTAGTGGGAACAATGAGCAGTTCTTC. This chain connects TRBV14 to TRBJ2-1; 12 positions match TRBD2. The CDR3 has 17 amino acids. CDR1 is SGHDN, CDR2 FVKESK, per germline. V shed 5 bases and J 5 bases; nucleotides not matched to a gene: 10.